The clone carrying this T cell receptor (beta chain) turned up a few times. Its antigen is currently unknown. The data belong to a study of response to subunit inactivated influenza vaccine. This CDR3 contains 14 residues. The V and J ends lost 2 bases and 5 bases, in that order; junction bases with no gene match: 5. Germline V gene data show CDR1 as MNHEY and CDR2 as SVGEGT. Study-wide points: Authors suggested each seasonal flu vaccination may recruit only limited numbers of new T cells.

One entry per CDR3 protein results from TCRdb running MiXCR on the RT-PCR reads. The table includes 500,000 to 750,000 distinct CDR3 sequences, 11% to 15% detected once. Sequenced here: PBMCs from blood, sampled 11 to 12 days after vaccination. The chain couples TRBV6-2 or TRBV6-3 to TRBJ2-5; 7 positions match TRBD2. The receptor was isolated from a man aged 45-65 years who received an inactivated influenza vaccine. The CDR3 spells CASSYGTSEETQYF. In DNA, the CDR3 is TGTGCCAGCAGTTACGGAACTAGCGAGGAGACCCAGTACTTC.